These T cell receptor beta chains were read from a single sample in a study of T cells in Graves' hyperthyroidism and ophthalmopathy. TCRdb redid the calling of the multiplex PCR reads with MiXCR, one entry per CDR3 protein. The sample records roughly 650,000 distinct CDR3 sequences, more than 15% being singletons. The sample consisted of blood. These receptors all stem from a woman between 35 and 50 years old with Graves' ophthalmopathy. Each CDR3 is given with its conserved first and last residue. D genes are given only for firm matches. Clone size is not always given. Where it is, it says once, few, many or a class for expanded clones.

J gene	clone size	V gene	D gene	CDR3 protein	CDR3 DNA
TRBJ1-5	few	TRBV3-1	NA	CASSQDVLGQPQHF	TGTGCCAGCAGCCAAGACGTTCTGGGTCAGCCCCAGCATTTT
TRBJ2-3	many	TRBV11-2	TRBD1	CASSFRDSSTDTQYF	TGTGCCAGCAGCTTCCGGGACAGTAGCACAGATACGCAGTATTTT
TRBJ1-5	many	TRBV3-1	NA	CASSQDWVQPQHF	TGTGCCAGCAGCCAGGACTGGGTTCAGCCCCAGCATTTT
TRBJ2-6	few	TRBV3-1	NA	CACSQDLGSSGANVLTF	TGTGCCTGCAGCCAAGATTTGGGGAGCTCTGGGGCCAACGTCCTGACTTTC
TRBJ2-5	few	TRBV28	TRBD1	CASSKDRVGGETQYF	TGTGCCAGCAGCAAGGACAGGGTAGGCGGGGAGACCCAGTACTTC
TRBJ2-1	NA	TRBV30	NA	CAWSGWGGVSDEQFF	TGTGCCTGGAGTGGGTGGGGCGGGGTTAGCGATGAGCAGTTCTTC
TRBJ2-7	many	TRBV15	TRBD1	CATGTAYEQYF	TGTGCCACCGGGACAGCCTACGAGCAGTACTTC
TRBJ1-6	many	TRBV7-2	TRBD1	CASSSAGTVNSPLHF	TGTGCCAGCAGCTCTGCCGGGACAGTAAATTCACCCCTCCACTTT
TRBJ2-3	NA	TRBV25-1	TRBD2	CASSVTSGRSTDTQYF	TGTGCCAGCAGTGTGACTAGCGGGAGGTCGACAGATACGCAGTATTTT
TRBJ2-5	many	TRBV20-1	NA	CSARRGGGETQYF	TGCAGTGCTAGGAGGGGGGGCGGCGAGACCCAGTACTTC
TRBJ1-5	few	TRBV10-3	NA	CAISDGATNQPQHF	TGTGCCATCAGTGATGGGGCGACGAATCAGCCCCAGCATTTT
TRBJ2-7	NA	TRBV2	NA	CASSFQGPGSYEQYF	TGTGCCAGCAGTTTTCAGGGGCCCGGGTCCTACGAGCAGTACTTC
TRBJ1-2	few	TRBV29-1	NA	CSVSRWGRVLSNGYTF	TGCAGCGTTTCCCGCTGGGGGAGGGTGCTTAGCAATGGCTACACCTTC
TRBJ1-5	NA	TRBV6-1	NA	CASSQAGGPINQPQHF	TGTGCCAGCAGTCAAGCGGGGGGGCCCATCAATCAGCCCCAGCATTTT
TRBJ2-5	many	TRBV6-2/TRBV6-3	TRBD2	CASSPTSGGYETQYF	TGTGCCAGCAGCCCCACTAGCGGGGGTTACGAGACCCAGTACTTC
TRBJ2-7	many	TRBV30	NA	CAWKANPGKTGPEQYF	TGTGCCTGGAAGGCCAACCCCGGGAAAACCGGGCCCGAGCAGTACTTC